Each of the 3 T cell receptor beta chains below was sequenced from the same sample in a study of blood T cell repertoires in COVID-19. This table comes from immunoSEQ multiplex PCR, and its TCRdb copy is limited to in-frame clones, with some not included. This table holds 200,000 to 250,000 clones, roughly 84% found once. Sequenced material: PBMCs or T cells enriched from blood (not recorded which). Source of these receptors: a woman aged 40-49 years who had recovered from COVID-19.

This clone has more than one count but fewer than ten. The chain is built from TRBV6-6 and TRBJ2-2, with D possibly TRBD1 on 6 matching bases. Germline V gene lookup returns CDR1 MNHNY and CDR2 SVGAGI (reference sequence). The germline V and J ends were trimmed by 0 bases and 2 bases, with 10 bases remaining between them. The CDR3 is 16 residues long. The CDR3 nucleotides are TGTGCCAGCAGTTACTCAGGGACACCAAACACCGGGGAGCTGTTTTTT. This encodes CASSYSGTPNTGELFF.

This chain uses TRBV7-2 with TRBJ2-5, with D possibly being TRBD1 (7 bases). There are 13 residues in the CDR3. V was trimmed by 3 bases and J by 7 bases, leaving 12 bases between them. From germline, CDR1 is SGHTA and CDR2 FQGNSA. CDR3: CASSFGQEGTQYF. The DNA of the CDR3 is TGTGCCAGCAGCTTTGGACAGGAGGGGACCCAGTACTTC.

The chain couples TRBV29-1 to TRBJ1-6; the D gene is possibly TRBD1 (5 bases). Trimming stripped 7 bases from V and 9 bases from J, with 16 bases between. Germline CDR1 is SQVTM and CDR2 is ANQGSEA. There are 13 residues in the CDR3. This CDR3 is CSAATEKTSPLHF. The CDR3 nucleotides read TGCAGCGCCGCGACAGAGAAGACTTCACCCCTCCACTTT. Full variable domain (remainder filled in from reference TRBV29-1 and TRBJ1-6): SAVISQKPSRDICQRGTSLTIQCQVDSQVTMMFWYRQQPGQSLTLIATANQGSEATYESGFVIDKFPISRPNLTFSTLTVSNMSPEDSSIYLCSAATEKTSPLHFGNGTRLTVT.